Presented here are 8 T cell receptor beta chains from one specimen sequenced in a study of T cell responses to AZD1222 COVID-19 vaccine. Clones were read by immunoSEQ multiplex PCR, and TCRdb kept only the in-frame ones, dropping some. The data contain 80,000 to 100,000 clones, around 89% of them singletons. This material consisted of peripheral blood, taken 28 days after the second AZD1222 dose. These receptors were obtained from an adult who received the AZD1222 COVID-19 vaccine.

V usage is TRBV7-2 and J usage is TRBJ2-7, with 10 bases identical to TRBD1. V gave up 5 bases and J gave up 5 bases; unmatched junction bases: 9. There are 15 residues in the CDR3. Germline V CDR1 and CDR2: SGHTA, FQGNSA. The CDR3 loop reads CASSIQTGGNHEQYF. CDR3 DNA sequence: TGTGCCAGCAGCATTCAGACAGGGGGCAATCACGAGCAGTACTTC.

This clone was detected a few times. This chain's CDR3 is CASSEALAGGRNEQFF. The CDR3 DNA follows: TGTGCCAGCAGTGAAGCTCTAGCGGGAGGGCGAAATGAGCAGTTCTTC. This sequence joins TRBV6-1 and TRBJ2-1; 12 bases fit TRBD2. CDR1 and CDR2 (germline): MNHNS, SASEGT. The CDR3 spans 16 residues. The V and J ends lost 0 bases and 7 bases, in that order; junction bases with no gene match: 4.

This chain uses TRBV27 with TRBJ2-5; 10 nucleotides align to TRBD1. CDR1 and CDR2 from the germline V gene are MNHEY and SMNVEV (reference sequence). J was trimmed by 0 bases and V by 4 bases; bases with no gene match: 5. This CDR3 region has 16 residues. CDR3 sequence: CASSSADRGYQETQYF. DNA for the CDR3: TGTGCCAGCAGTTCTGCGGACAGGGGGTACCAAGAGACCCAGTACTTC.

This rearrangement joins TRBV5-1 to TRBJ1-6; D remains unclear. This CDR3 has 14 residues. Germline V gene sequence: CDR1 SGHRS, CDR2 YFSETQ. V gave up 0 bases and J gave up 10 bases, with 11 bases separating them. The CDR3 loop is CASSLGSGWSPLHF. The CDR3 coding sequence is TGCGCCAGCAGCTTGGGAAGTGGGTGGTCACCCCTCCACTTT.

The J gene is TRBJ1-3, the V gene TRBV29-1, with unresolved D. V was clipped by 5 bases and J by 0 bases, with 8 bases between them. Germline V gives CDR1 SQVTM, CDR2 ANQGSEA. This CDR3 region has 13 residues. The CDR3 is CSVQTTSGNTIYF. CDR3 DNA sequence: TGCAGCGTTCAGACAACCTCTGGAAACACCATATATTTT.

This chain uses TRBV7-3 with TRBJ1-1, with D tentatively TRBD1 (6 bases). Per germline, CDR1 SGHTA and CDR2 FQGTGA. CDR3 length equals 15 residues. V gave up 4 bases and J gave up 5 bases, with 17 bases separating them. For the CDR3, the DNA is TGTGCCAGCAGCTCGGACAGTAGGGAAGGAACTGAAGCTTTCTTT. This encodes CASSSDSREGTEAFF.

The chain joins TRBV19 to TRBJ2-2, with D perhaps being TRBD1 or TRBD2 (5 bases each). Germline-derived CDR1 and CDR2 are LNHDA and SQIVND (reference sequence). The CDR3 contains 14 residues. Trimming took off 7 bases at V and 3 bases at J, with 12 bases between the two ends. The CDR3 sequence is CASKTGLDTGELFF. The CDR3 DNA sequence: TGTGCCAGTAAAACGGGGCTAGACACCGGGGAGCTGTTTTTT.

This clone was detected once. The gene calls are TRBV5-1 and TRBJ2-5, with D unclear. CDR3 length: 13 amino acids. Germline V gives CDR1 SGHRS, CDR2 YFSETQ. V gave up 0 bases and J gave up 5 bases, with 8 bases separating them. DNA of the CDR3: TGCGCCAGCAGCTTGGCTAGAAAGGAGACCCAGTACTTC. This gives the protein CASSLARKETQYF.